These T cell receptor beta chains were read from a single sample in a study of blood T cell repertoires in COVID-19. The method was immunoSEQ multiplex PCR; TCRdb's version includes in-frame clones alone and lacks a portion of them. This table holds roughly 35,000 clones, more than 75% found once. The material sequenced was peripheral blood. Receptors were obtained from a man between 65 and 79 years old with acute or convalescent COVID-19. Each CDR3 is given with its conserved first and last residue. A D gene is named only where the DNA matches it firmly. Only part of the rows carry a size: once, few, many, or a class if the clone is expanded.

TRBV10-1	.	TRBJ1-3	.	TGCGCCAGCAGTGAGTCGAGGGCGAACTCTGGAAACACCATATATTTT	CASSESRANSGNTIYF
TRBV4-1	large	TRBJ2-7	.	TGCGCCAGCAGCCAATACTCCCCCCTCGCGGCTCATCCCCCCTACGAGCAGTACTTC	CASSQYSPLAAHPPYEQYF
TRBV6-2/TRBV6-3	.	TRBJ1-4	.	TGTGCCAGCAGTTACGGCCCTGCAACTAATGAAAAACTGTTTTTT	CASSYGPATNEKLFF
TRBV11-2	.	TRBJ2-5	.	TGTGCCAGCAGCCCCGGGAGAGAGACCCAGTACTTC	CASSPGRETQYF
TRBV27	.	TRBJ1-2	.	TGTGCCAGCAGTTTAGGACAGACTAACTATGGCTACACCTTC	CASSLGQTNYGYTF
TRBV28	.	TRBJ2-1	TRBD2	TGTGCCAGCAGGGCCGGGACTAGCGGGACTTACAATGAGCAGTTCTTC	CASRAGTSGTYNEQFF
TRBV28	.	TRBJ2-3	.	TGTGCCAGCAGTTCGCAGAACACAGATACGCAGTATTTT	CASSSQNTDTQYF
TRBV5-5	.	TRBJ2-3	TRBD2	TGTGCCAGCAGCCCGGTTCTGACTAGCGGGGTGACAGATACGCAGTATTTT	CASSPVLTSGVTDTQYF
TRBV2	.	TRBJ2-7	.	TGTGCCAGCAGACAGGGAATGATGAGCTACGAGCAGTACTTC	CASRQGMMSYEQYF
TRBV20-1	.	TRBJ1-5	.	TGCACCCAGGGTTATCAGCCCCAGCATTTT	CTQGYQPQHF
TRBV28	.	TRBJ1-3	.	TGTGCCAGCAGTTTGGGGGCAGCCTCTGGAAACACCATATATTTT	CASSLGAASGNTIYF
TRBV5-5	.	TRBJ1-4	TRBD1	TGTGCCAGCAGCTTTCCGGGACAGGGGGCAACTAATGAAAAACTGTTTTTT	CASSFPGQGATNEKLFF
TRBV14	.	TRBJ2-5	.	TGTGCCAGCAGCCAAGGGGCAGGGAAGACCCAGTACTTC	CASSQGAGKTQYF
TRBV6-1	.	TRBJ2-5	TRBD2	TGTGCCAGCAGTGAAACTAGCGGGGGGAAAGAGACCCAGTACTTC	CASSETSGGKETQYF
TRBV10-3	.	TRBJ1-5	.	TGTGCCACCACGTCAGGGGGCAATCAGCCCCAGCATTTT	CATTSGGNQPQHF
TRBV10-2	once	TRBJ1-4	.	TGCGCCAGCAGGACTGATGAGATAGAAAAACTGTTTTTT	CASRTDEIEKLFF
TRBV7-2	.	TRBJ1-2	TRBD1	TGTGCCAGCAGCTCCAGGGACAGGGTTGTTGGCTACACCTTC	CASSSRDRVVGYTF
TRBV4-3	.	TRBJ2-1	TRBD2	TGCGCCAGCAGCCAAGTTAGGAGCGGGAGCGACAATGAGCAGTTCTTC	CASSQVRSGSDNEQFF
TRBV5-1	.	TRBJ1-4	.	TGCGCCAGCAGCTTGTCAACAACTAATGAAAAACTGTTTTTT	CASSLSTTNEKLFF
TRBV7-2	few	TRBJ1-4	TRBD1	TGTGCCAGCAAACAGGGGGGGAATGAAAAACTGTTTTTT	CASKQGGNEKLFF
TRBV7-6	.	TRBJ1-1	TRBD1	TGTGCCAGCAGCCGGGACAGGGTGAACACTGAAGCTTTCTTT	CASSRDRVNTEAFF
TRBV30	few	TRBJ2-2	.	TGTGCCTGGGAGACAGCTGGGGAGCTGTTTTTT	CAWETAGELFF
TRBV7-8	few	TRBJ1-1	.	TGTGCCAGCAGCTTAGCACCGGGGGGAATAGACACTGAAGCTTTCTTT	CASSLAPGGIDTEAFF
TRBV14	.	TRBJ2-7	TRBD2	TGTGCCAGCAGCCAGAGACTAGCGGGAGGTTTGGGATCCTACGAGCAGTACTTC	CASSQRLAGGLGSYEQYF
TRBV6-5	.	TRBJ1-5	TRBD1	TGTGCCAGCAGTCATCGACAGGGAAGCAATCAGCCCCAGCATTTT	CASSHRQGSNQPQHF
TRBV7-9	.	TRBJ2-1	.	TGTGCCAGCAGCCTTTATAGGGGCGATGAGCAGTTCTTC	CASSLYRGDEQFF
TRBV5-1	.	TRBJ1-5	.	TGCGCCAGCAGCCCGGAGAGTGGCGGACAGCCCCAGCATTTT	CASSPESGGQPQHF
TRBV19	medium-sized	TRBJ2-7	TRBD1	TGTGCCAGTAGTATGGGACAGGGGGCTAACGAGCAGTACTTC	CASSMGQGANEQYF
TRBV19	medium-sized	TRBJ1-2	.	TGTGCCAGTAGTATAACGGACAGCCGCTCCTCTGGCTACACCTTC	CASSITDSRSSGYTF
TRBV6-2/TRBV6-3	.	TRBJ2-7	TRBD2	TGTGCCAGCAGTGCGGGACTAGCTAAGCAGTACTTC	CASSAGLAKQYF
TRBV7-9	.	TRBJ2-1	.	TGTGCCAGCGGAGGGTGGGCCTACAATGAGCAGTTCTTC	CASGGWAYNEQFF
TRBV10-3	.	TRBJ2-5	TRBD1	TGTGCCATTGGACAGGGGGCCGAAGAGACCCAGTACTTC	CAIGQGAEETQYF
TRBV25-1	.	TRBJ1-3	.	TGTGCCAGCAGTGAGGTCAGAACGCTCTCTGGAAACACCATATATTTT	CASSEVRTLSGNTIYF
TRBV6-6	.	TRBJ2-1	.	TGTGCCAGCAGAGATAGCGGTTACTACAATGAGCAGTTCTTC	CASRDSGYYNEQFF
TRBV4-1	.	TRBJ2-5	.	TGCGCCAGCAGCCAACGTAGTTGGGGGCGACAAGAGACCCAGTACTTC	CASSQRSWGRQETQYF
TRBV5-1	.	TRBJ2-1	.	TGCGCCAGCTCAATCACGACCGGGACATCTAACAATGAGCAGTTCTTC	CASSITTGTSNNEQFF
TRBV7-2	.	TRBJ2-1	.	TGTGCCAGCAGCTTAAAAGGACAAGGGTACTACAATGAGCAGTTCTTC	CASSLKGQGYYNEQFF
TRBV28	.	TRBJ1-3	.	TGTGCCAGCAGACTACAGGGTAACTCTGGAAACACCATATATTTT	CASRLQGNSGNTIYF
TRBV6-7	.	TRBJ1-6	.	TGTGCCAGCACCCTGGGACTCAATAATTCACCCCTCCACTTT	CASTLGLNNSPLHF
TRBV7-4	once	TRBJ2-7	.	TGTGCCAGCAGCTTAGCGCTTCAGGGATCCTACGAGCAGTACTTC	CASSLALQGSYEQYF
TRBV5-6	once	TRBJ2-2	.	TGTGCCAGCATCCGCGCAGGCGGGACGAACACCGGGGAGCTGTTTTTT	CASIRAGGTNTGELFF
TRBV5-1	.	TRBJ2-2	.	TGCGCCAGCAGCTTGAGTCAGGCGAACACCGGGGAGCTGTTTTTT	CASSLSQANTGELFF
TRBV6-2/TRBV6-3	once	TRBJ2-7	TRBD1	TGTGCCAGCAGTTATCCCCGGGACAGGAATTCTTACGAGCAGTACTTC	CASSYPRDRNSYEQYF
TRBV7-9	.	TRBJ1-2	.	TGTGCCAGCAGCTTAGGGGGAGCCTTTAACTATGGCTACACCTTC	CASSLGGAFNYGYTF
TRBV15	.	TRBJ2-7	TRBD1	TGTGCCACCAGCGAGAGGAGGACAGGGGTCGAGCAGTACTTC	CATSERRTGVEQYF
TRBV29-1	few	TRBJ1-5	.	TGCAGCGTTGCCCGCGACAGTAGCAATCAGCCCCAGCATTTT	CSVARDSSNQPQHF
TRBV11-2	.	TRBJ1-4	TRBD1	TGTGCCAGCAGCCGAAGACAGGGGGCCACTAATGAAAAACTGTTTTTT	CASSRRQGATNEKLFF
TRBV10-2	.	TRBJ1-2	.	TGCGCCAGCACCTCATATTGGGAGGGTGGCTACACCTTC	CASTSYWEGGYTF
TRBV5-6	.	TRBJ1-3	.	TGTGCCAGCAGCTGGAGACTCTCAAAAACCTCTGGAAACACCATATATTTT	CASSWRLSKTSGNTIYF
TRBV29-1	.	TRBJ2-3	TRBD2	TGCAGCGCTATGACTAGCGGGGGGCGCACAGATACGCAGTATTTT	CSAMTSGGRTDTQYF
TRBV29-1	.	TRBJ2-5	TRBD1	TGCAGCGTTGCTGGACAGGGACTTTACTTC	CSVAGQGLYF
TRBV19	.	TRBJ2-1	TRBD2	TGTGCCAGTAGTATGCTAGCGGGAGGGCCTCCTCGGCAGTTCTTC	CASSMLAGGPPRQFF